Listed here are 26 T cell receptor beta chains from one sample, sequenced in a study of CD8+ T cells in alopecia areata. cDNA serving as the sequencing template came from extracted, reverse transcribed RNA. TCRdb's copy holds only in-frame clones and misses some; the assay was immunoSEQ multiplex PCR. The sample carries 100,000 to 130,000 clones, roughly 84% recorded once. Treatment described: oral pan-JAK inhibitor, 5-10 mg twice daily. The sample here was CD8+ T cells sorted from blood, taken at week 24, from a patient treated with tofacitinib. These receptors all stem from a human donor with alopecia areata.

On this clone: Other DNA sequences from this sample encode an identical CDR3 as well. Written as DNA, the CDR3 is TGTGCCTGGAGTGTCGGTCAGGGCTACGAGCAGTACTTC. Its translation is CAWSVGQGYEQYF. This chain links TRBV30 with TRBJ2-7; a possible D gene is TRBD1 (5 bases). V lost 0 bases, J lost 3 bases, and 9 bases lay in between. The CDR3 runs to 13 residues. The germline V gene has CDR1 GTSNPN and CDR2 SVGIG (reference sequence).

The gene calls are TRBV4-3 and TRBJ2-5; either TRBD1 or TRBD2 may supply D (5 bases each). This CDR3 is 13 amino acids long. CDR1 LGHNA and CDR2 YSLEER come from the germline V gene. Trimming left V 0 bases short and J 7 bases short, with 9 bases between. The CDR3 spells CASSQDEGPTQYF. For the CDR3, the DNA is TGCGCCAGCAGCCAAGATGAGGGGCCGACCCAGTACTTC.

This clone turned up a few times. The chain carries TRBV29-1 and TRBJ2-2; TRBD2 is a possible D gene (6 bases). The CDR3 contains 12 residues. Germline values: CDR1 SQVTM, CDR2 ANQGSEA. The ends were cut back, 8 bases at V and 6 bases at J, with 13 bases in the middle. The CDR3 DNA sequence: TGCAGCATGCAGTCGGGGGCCGGGGAGCTGTTTTTT. Protein product: CSMQSGAGELFF.

The chain combines TRBV4-3 with TRBJ1-4; D ambiguous. Between the trimmed V and J ends, which lost 0 bases and 0 bases, there was a span of 8 bases. The V gene's germline CDR1 is LGHNA and CDR2 YSLEER. CDR3 length equals 16 residues. CDR3 in amino acids: CASSQDLGATNEKLFF. CDR3 bases: TGCGCCAGCAGCCAAGACCTGGGAGCAACTAATGAAAAACTGTTTTTT.

The chain recombines TRBV9 with TRBJ2-4; 7 bases are shared with TRBD1. V shed 3 bases and J 3 bases; nucleotides not matched to a gene: 21. The CDR3 extends over 20 amino acids. Germline CDR1 reads SGDLS; CDR2 reads YYNGEE. The DNA of the CDR3 is TGTGCCAGCAGCGCGTACTCCGGGACAGATTTATCCCACGGCAAAAACATTCAGTACTTC. This sequence encodes CASSAYSGTDLSHGKNIQYF.

This chain connects TRBV7-6 to TRBJ1-1; D not resolved. Germline V gene data show CDR1 as SGHVS and CDR2 as FNYEAQ. The CDR3 extends over 14 amino acids. V lost 5 bases, J lost 0 bases, and 10 bases lay in between. CDR3 residues: CASSPGQLNTEAFF. The CDR3 DNA reads as TGTGCCAGCAGCCCCGGGCAGCTGAACACTGAAGCTTTCTTT.

This clone was detected a few times. The V and J genes are TRBV29-1 and TRBJ2-5; D tentatively fits TRBD1 or TRBD2 (5 bases each). The germline CDR1 and CDR2 sequences are SQVTM and ANQGSEA. Trimming stripped 6 bases from V and 0 bases from J, with 20 bases between. This CDR3 has 16 amino acids. The CDR3 sequence: CSVLGDLQRYQETQYF. DNA for the CDR3: TGCAGCGTCCTAGGGGACCTTCAAAGGTACCAAGAGACCCAGTACTTC.

V is TRBV7-2 and J is TRBJ2-7, with D maybe TRBD2 (6 bases). The CDR3 is made up of 12 amino acids. Trimming left V 8 bases short and J 2 bases short, with 10 bases between. Germline CDR1 is SGHTA and CDR2 is FQGNSA. CDR3 nucleotide sequence: TGTGCCAGCGGGGCGGGGACCTACGAGCAGTACTTC. It encodes CASGAGTYEQYF.

The chain is built from TRBV7-9 and TRBJ2-5; no definite D call. Trimming cost V 1 base and J 0 bases, with 9 bases left between them. Germline V lookup: CDR1 SEHNR, CDR2 FQNEAQ (reference sequence). This CDR3 contains 15 residues. DNA of the CDR3: TGTGCCAGCAGCTTAGGGCCTTCCAACCAAGAGACCCAGTACTTC. Protein product: CASSLGPSNQETQYF.

This chain connects TRBV27 to TRBJ2-1; 10 bases match TRBD2. CDR1 MNHEY and CDR2 SMNVEV come from the germline V gene (reference sequence). J was trimmed by 6 bases and V by 6 bases; bases with no gene match: 5. The CDR3 has 14 residues. The CDR3: CASRFSGGGNEQFF. CDR3 sequence (DNA): TGTGCCAGCAGATTCAGCGGGGGGGGCAATGAGCAGTTCTTC.

This sequence joins TRBV5-1 and TRBJ1-1; D is undetermined. The CDR3 consists of 13 residues. The germline V and J ends were trimmed by 0 bases and 1 base, with 4 bases remaining between them. Germline lookup yields CDR1 SGHRS and CDR2 YFSETQ. CDR3 in amino acids: CASSLAKNTEAFF. The CDR3, as DNA: TGCGCCAGCAGCTTGGCTAAGAACACTGAAGCTTTCTTT.

The rearrangement joins TRBV5-1 to TRBJ1-5, with a tentative D call TRBD1 (5 bases). Germline loops: CDR1 SGHRS, CDR2 YFSETQ. This CDR3 is built from 18 residues. V lost 4 bases, J lost 2 bases, and 22 bases lay in between. The CDR3 here is CASSPTPSTGPGNQPQHF. CDR3 nucleotides: TGCGCCAGCAGCCCTACCCCTTCTACAGGTCCGGGCAATCAGCCCCAGCATTTT.

The chain joins TRBV7-9 to TRBJ1-2; TRBD1 is a possible D gene (6 bases). The CDR3 totals 14 residues. CDR1 and CDR2 (germline): SEHNR, FQNEAQ (reference sequence). The V and J ends lost 4 bases and 4 bases respectively, with 13 bases between them. The CDR3 loop reads CASSSSGGAYGYTF. The CDR3 nucleotides are TGTGCCAGCAGCTCATCTGGGGGCGCCTATGGCTACACCTTC.

The V gene is TRBV2, the J gene TRBJ1-2, with D tentatively TRBD1 (5 bases). CDR3 length equals 14 residues. CDR1 and CDR2 from the germline V gene are SNHLY and FYNNEI. The V end was cut by 4 bases, the J end by 4 bases, with 13 bases between. CDR3 nucleotides: TGTGCCAGCAGTGCCGAAGGGGCGTCCTATGGCTACACCTTC. Translated: CASSAEGASYGYTF.

V usage is TRBV4-1 and J usage is TRBJ2-1, with a tentative D call TRBD2 (6 bases). V lost 5 bases and J 5 bases, leaving 16 bases between the germline ends. Germline CDR1 MGHRA, CDR2 YSYEKL. This CDR3 comprises 15 residues. As DNA, the CDR3 is TGCGCCAGCAGCTTGGGCGTGGGGGGTGACAATGAGCAGTTCTTC. Its translation: CASSLGVGGDNEQFF.

This clone was seen a handful of times. The CDR3 region is CASTKRKTYEQYF. The CDR3 DNA is TGTGCCAGCACCAAACGGAAAACCTACGAGCAGTACTTC. J is TRBJ2-7 and V is TRBV6-5; no definite D call. Trimming pared 7 bases from V and 2 bases from J, leaving 12 bases between. Per the germline V gene, CDR1 is MNHEY and CDR2 is SVGAGI. The CDR3 has 13 residues.

The chain joins TRBV7-9 to TRBJ2-6; tentatively, D is TRBD2 (5 bases). This CDR3 comprises 18 residues. CDR1 is SEHNR and CDR2 is FQNEAQ in the germline V gene (reference sequence). Trimming left V 0 bases short and J 2 bases short, with 14 bases between. CDR3 nucleotide sequence: TGTGCCAGCAGCTTAGCGTCCGGGATTGGCGCTGGGGCCAACGTCCTGACTTTC. Protein product: CASSLASGIGAGANVLTF.

The V and J genes are TRBV5-1 and TRBJ2-1; 8 nucleotides line up with TRBD2. This CDR3 contains 16 residues. V was clipped by 0 bases and J by 0 bases; unmatched bases: 2. Germline V gene sequence: CDR1 SGHRS, CDR2 YFSETQ. The CDR3 sequence: CASSLERGSSYNEQFF. CDR3 DNA sequence: TGCGCCAGCAGCTTGGAGCGGGGGAGCTCCTACAATGAGCAGTTCTTC. Together with reference TRBV5-1 and TRBJ2-1, the CDR3 gives the full variable domain: KAGVTQTPRYLIKTRGQQVTLSCSPISGHRSVSWYQQTPGQGLQFLFEYFSETQRNKGNFPGRFSGRQFSNSRSEMNVSTLELGDSALYLCASSLERGSSYNEQFFGPGTRLTVL.

The V gene is TRBV21-1, the J gene TRBJ1-5. TRBV21-1 is shown as a pseudogene. CDR3 length: 18 residues. DNA of the CDR3: TGTGCCAGCAGCAAAGTCCGGCGGACGGAACATAGCAATCAGCCCCAGCATTTT. Amino acid sequence: CASSKVRRTEHSNQPQHF.

The chain carries TRBV19 and TRBJ1-1; perhaps TRBD1 as D (5 bases). V was trimmed by 6 bases and J by 2 bases, leaving 16 bases between them. Per germline, CDR1 LNHDA and CDR2 SQIVND (reference sequence). CDR3 length: 15 residues. DNA of the CDR3: TGTGCCAGTAGCTTGGGGGGTAATCTCAACACTGAAGCTTTCTTT. It translates to CASSLGGNLNTEAFF.

The CDR3 reads CACKSGVGGQGYEQYF. CDR3 nucleotide sequence: TGTGCCTGCAAATCGGGGGTGGGAGGGCAAGGTTACGAGCAGTACTTC. The chain couples TRBV30 to TRBJ2-7; 7 bases line up with TRBD2. The CDR3 has 16 amino acids. Germline CDR1 and CDR2: GTSNPN and SVGIG (reference sequence). V trimming: 6 bases; J trimming: 4 bases; junction bases outside the gene matches: 18. Full variable domain (remainder filled in from reference TRBV30 and TRBJ2-7): SQTIHQWPATLVQPVGSPLSLECTVEGTSNPNLYWYRQAAGRGLQLLFYSVGIGQISSEVPQNLSASRPQDRQFILSSKKLLLSDSGFYLCACKSGVGGQGYEQYFGPGTRLTVT.

As for this clone: Other nucleotide sequences from this sample produce the same CDR3. CDR3 sequence: CASSSVGGETQYF. The DNA for the CDR3 is TGTGCCAGCAGCTCCGTAGGTGGGGAGACCCAGTACTTC. The chain links TRBV13 to TRBJ2-5, with D uncertain. There are 13 residues in the CDR3. Germline V CDR1 and CDR2: PRHDT, FYEKMQ (reference sequence). V lost 4 bases and J lost 5, with 11 bases in between.

This chain links TRBV10-3 with TRBJ2-4; the D gene is possibly TRBD2 (5 bases). Looked up from germline, CDR1 is ENHRY and CDR2 is SYGVKD. Deletions cut 2 bases from V and 11 bases from J, with 13 bases between. The CDR3 loop spans 13 amino acids. The CDR3 is CAISEEGPTFQYF. DNA for the CDR3: TGTGCCATCAGTGAGGAGGGTCCAACATTTCAGTACTTC.

V and J are TRBV29-1 and TRBJ2-7; D call uncertain. Germline V CDR1 and CDR2: SQVTM, ANQGSEA. The ends were cut back, 1 base at V and 1 base at J, with 11 bases in the middle. The CDR3 is 14 amino acids. CDR3: CSVEGSRESYEQYF. The DNA for the CDR3 is TGCAGCGTTGAAGGTAGTAGGGAATCCTACGAGCAGTACTTC.

In its sample, this clone was seen a few times. Here the CDR3 reads CASSPRSSRDYEQYF. Written as DNA, the CDR3 is TGCGCCAGCAGCCCGCGTTCCTCGAGGGACTACGAGCAGTACTTC. This chain connects TRBV5-1 to TRBJ2-7; weak D call: TRBD2 (5 bases). CDR1 and CDR2 (germline): SGHRS, YFSETQ. V was shortened by 4 bases and J by 3 bases, with 17 bases between the two germline ends. The CDR3 totals 15 residues. The full variable domain, rest sourced from reference TRBV5-1 and TRBJ2-7, is KAGVTQTPRYLIKTRGQQVTLSCSPISGHRSVSWYQQTPGQGLQFLFEYFSETQRNKGNFPGRFSGRQFSNSRSEMNVSTLELGDSALYLCASSPRSSRDYEQYFGPGTRLTVT.

The chain is built from TRBV11-3 and TRBJ2-1, with no clear D. The CDR3 spans 14 residues. Germline V gene lookup returns CDR1 SGHNT and CDR2 YENEEA. V lost 5 bases to trimming and J lost 6 bases, with 14 bases between them. The CDR3 DNA sequence: TGTGCCAGCAGCCCCCCAAATAGAGGCAATGAGCAGTTCTTC. Protein: CASSPPNRGNEQFF.